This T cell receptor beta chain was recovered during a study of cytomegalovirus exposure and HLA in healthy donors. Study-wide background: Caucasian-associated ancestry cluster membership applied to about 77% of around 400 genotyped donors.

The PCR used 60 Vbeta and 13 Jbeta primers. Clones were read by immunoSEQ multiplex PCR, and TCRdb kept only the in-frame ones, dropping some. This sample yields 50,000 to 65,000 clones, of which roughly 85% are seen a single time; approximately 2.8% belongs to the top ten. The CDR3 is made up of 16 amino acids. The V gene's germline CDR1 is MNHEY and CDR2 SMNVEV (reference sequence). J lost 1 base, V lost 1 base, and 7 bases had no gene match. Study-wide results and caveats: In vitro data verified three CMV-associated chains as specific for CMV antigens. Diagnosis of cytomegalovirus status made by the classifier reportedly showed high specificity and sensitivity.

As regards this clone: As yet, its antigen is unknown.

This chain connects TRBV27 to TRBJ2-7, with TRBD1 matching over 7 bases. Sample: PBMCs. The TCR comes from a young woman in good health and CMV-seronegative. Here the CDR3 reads CASSLFGDSPSYEQYF. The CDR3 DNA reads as TGTGCCAGCAGTTTATTTGGGGACAGCCCGTCCTACGAGCAGTACTTC.